This TCR beta chain was recovered during a study of CD8 T cells in Susac syndrome. CD8+ and CD4+ T cells from blood underwent TCR beta sequencing, which was carried out in a high-throughput format. The RNA, about 0.5 to 1 ug, was put through reverse transcription using random hexamers. Each CDR3 protein is one row after TCRdb ran MiXCR on the immunoSEQ multiplex PCR reads. The repertoire holds some 190,000 distinct CDR3 sequences, with 95% as singletons. Sequencing used CD4+ T cells from PBMCs. This clonotype was sampled from a human donor with multiple sclerosis.

For the CDR3, the DNA is TGCAGCGTTGAAGATCGGTCCGGGCTATTCTTATACAATGAGCAGTTCTTC. Translated, it gives CSVEDRSGLFLYNEQFF. The rearrangement uses TRBV29-1 and TRBJ2-1; no clear D. The CDR3 runs 17 residues. V was cut by 0 bases and J by 4 bases, with 19 bases left in between. In germline, CDR1 is SQVTM, CDR2 ANQGSEA.